This T cell receptor beta chain was documented in a study of control samples from healthy donors and cancer patients. From germline, CDR1 is GTSNPN and CDR2 SVGIG (reference sequence). The V gene lost 4 bases and the J gene lost 0 bases, with 10 bases spanning the gap. CDR3 length: 15 amino acids. This clone has just a few counts. Data came from immunoSEQ multiplex PCR; TCRdb stores just in-frame clones and leaves some out. The repertoire holds about 44,000 clones, with approximately 89% as singletons. The rearrangement links TRBV30 to TRBJ2-6; D unresolved. This clonotype was sampled from an older woman with lung cancer. Material: PBMCs. CDR3 residues: CAWTPVYSGANVLTF. Here the CDR3 DNA reads TGTGCCTGGACCCCCGTATACTCTGGGGCCAACGTCCTGACTTTC.